The rows below give T cell receptor beta chains drawn from one sample of a study of blood T cell repertoires in COVID-19. TCRdb's copy holds only in-frame clones and misses some; the assay was immunoSEQ multiplex PCR. The repertoire consists of 150,000 to 200,000 clones, with roughly 86% occurring once and the leading ten covering over 0.85%. The specimen sequenced was peripheral blood. Receptor source: a man younger than 35 with acute or convalescent COVID-19. The CDR3 runs from the conserved cysteine through the conserved F or W. D genes are given only for firm matches. The size field is filled for only some rows; it gives once, few, many or a size class.

J: TRBJ1-1; size: .; D: .; V: TRBV30; CDR3: CAWVPGNLNTEAFF; DNA: TGTGCCTGGGTCCCAGGCAACCTGAACACTGAAGCTTTCTTT
J: TRBJ1-2; size: .; D: TRBD1; V: TRBV7-9; CDR3: CASSSSGTANYGYTF; DNA: TGTGCCAGCAGCTCCTCCGGGACAGCTAACTATGGCTACACCTTC
J: TRBJ2-7; size: .; D: TRBD1; V: TRBV6-5; CDR3: CASSWDRAHEQYF; DNA: TGTGCCAGCAGTTGGGACAGGGCCCACGAGCAGTACTTC
J: TRBJ2-5; size: .; D: TRBD1; V: TRBV28; CDR3: CASSLAGGDAQETQYF; DNA: TGTGCCAGCAGTTTGGCAGGGGGCGACGCCCAAGAGACCCAGTACTTC
J: TRBJ2-3; size: few; D: TRBD2; V: TRBV9; CDR3: CASSGSGGTSTDTQYF; DNA: TGTGCCAGCAGTGGTAGCGGGGGGACTAGCACAGATACGCAGTATTTT
J: TRBJ1-2; size: .; D: TRBD1; V: TRBV7-6; CDR3: CASSLLLTRGQGVNYGYTF; DNA: TGTGCCAGCAGCTTACTATTAACGCGTGGACAGGGTGTCAACTATGGCTACACCTTC
J: TRBJ2-5; size: once; D: TRBD1; V: TRBV3-1/TRBV3-2; CDR3: CASSQNDRAQETQYF; DNA: TGTGCCAGCAGCCAAAATGACAGGGCTCAAGAGACCCAGTACTTC
J: TRBJ1-3; size: .; D: .; V: TRBV5-6; CDR3: CASSLVTGSGNTIYF; DNA: TGTGCCAGCAGCTTGGTAACAGGGTCTGGAAACACCATATATTTT
J: TRBJ2-2; size: .; D: .; V: TRBV7-3; CDR3: CASSPSEAGELFF; DNA: TGTGCCAGCAGCCCCTCCGAGGCCGGGGAGCTGTTTTTT
J: TRBJ1-5; size: .; D: .; V: TRBV24-1; CDR3: CATSETGNSNQPQHF; DNA: TGTGCCACCAGTGAGACAGGCAATAGCAATCAGCCCCAGCATTTT
J: TRBJ1-1; size: .; D: .; V: TRBV4-1; CDR3: CASSQQGGIVGAFF; DNA: TGCGCCAGCAGCCAACAGGGCGGGATCGTGGGAGCTTTCTTT
J: TRBJ2-7; size: .; D: TRBD1; V: TRBV6-5; CDR3: CASSYDGGQGVDEQYF; DNA: TGTGCCAGCAGTTACGACGGTGGACAGGGAGTCGACGAGCAGTACTTC
J: TRBJ1-1; size: .; D: .; V: TRBV7-9; CDR3: CASGHSGSANTEAFF; DNA: TGTGCCAGCGGCCACTCAGGGTCGGCGAACACTGAAGCTTTCTTT
J: TRBJ2-6; size: .; D: TRBD1; V: TRBV7-6; CDR3: CASSLRTGEFGANVLTF; DNA: TGTGCCAGCAGCCTAAGGACAGGGGAATTTGGGGCCAACGTCCTGACTTTC
J: TRBJ1-1; size: .; D: .; V: TRBV12-5; CDR3: CASGLGPGTMNTEAFF; DNA: TGTGCTAGTGGTTTGGGACCGGGTACGATGAACACTGAAGCTTTCTTT
J: TRBJ1-5; size: .; D: .; V: TRBV19; CDR3: CASIQAGQPQHF; DNA: TGTGCCAGTATTCAGGCGGGACAGCCCCAGCATTTT
J: TRBJ2-2; size: .; D: TRBD1; V: TRBV19; CDR3: CASRQGMYTGELFF; DNA: TGTGCCAGCCGACAGGGAATGTACACCGGGGAGCTGTTTTTT
J: TRBJ1-4; size: .; D: .; V: TRBV5-3; CDR3: CARSLWQFDEKLFF; DNA: TGTGCCAGAAGCTTATGGCAATTCGATGAAAAACTGTTTTTT
J: TRBJ1-1; size: .; D: .; V: TRBV19; CDR3: CASSGVTGNTEAFF; DNA: TGTGCCAGTAGTGGAGTGACAGGGAACACTGAAGCTTTCTTT
J: TRBJ2-1; size: .; D: .; V: TRBV5-1; CDR3: CASSLRGDKQFF; DNA: TGCGCCAGCAGCTTACGGGGGGACAAGCAGTTCTTC
J: TRBJ2-5; size: .; D: TRBD2; V: TRBV4-2; CDR3: CASSQPGLAFQETQYF; DNA: TGTGCCAGCAGCCAACCGGGACTAGCGTTCCAAGAGACCCAGTACTTC
J: TRBJ2-7; size: .; D: .; V: TRBV3-1/TRBV3-2; CDR3: CASSQDPGSSYEQYF; DNA: TGTGCCAGCAGCCAAGATCCAGGGTCCTCCTACGAGCAGTACTTC
J: TRBJ1-3; size: .; D: TRBD1; V: TRBV5-1; CDR3: CASSDGTVYSGNTIYF; DNA: TGCGCCAGCAGCGACGGGACAGTTTACTCTGGAAACACCATATATTTT
J: TRBJ2-5; size: .; D: .; V: TRBV15; CDR3: CATSREAPTGETQYF; DNA: TGTGCCACCAGCAGAGAAGCGCCAACCGGGGAGACCCAGTACTTC
J: TRBJ1-6; size: .; D: .; V: TRBV14; CDR3: CASSQVQLGSRYNSPLHF; DNA: TGTGCCAGCAGCCAGGTCCAACTAGGCTCTCGCTATAATTCACCCCTCCACTTT
J: TRBJ2-6; size: .; D: .; V: TRBV24-1; CDR3: CATRDSSGANVLTF; DNA: TGTGCCACCAGGGACAGCTCTGGGGCCAACGTCCTGACTTTC
J: TRBJ2-3; size: .; D: TRBD1; V: TRBV6-5; CDR3: CASSIRQGLSDTQYF; DNA: TGTGCCAGCAGTATCAGACAGGGTTTATCGGATACGCAGTATTTT